This record concerns one T cell receptor beta chain sequence. This record comes from a study of blood T cell repertoires in COVID-19. CDR3 size: 13 residues. CDR1 MDHEN and CDR2 SYDVKM come from the germline V gene. V shed 8 bases and J 7 bases; nucleotides not matched to a gene: 8. Sequenced by immunoSEQ multiplex PCR; TCRdb stores in-frame clones only, minus some. The sample yields roughly 100,000 clones, approximately 84% seen once. V is TRBV28 and J is TRBJ1-2, with 9 bases identical to TRBD1. This clonotype was sampled from a human donor in a cohort sampled during active COVID-19. Sequenced input: peripheral blood. CDR3 DNA: TGTGCCAGCGCCAGGGACAGGGCCGGTGGCTACACCTTC. Its translation: CASARDRAGGYTF.